This T cell receptor (beta chain) was identified in a study of circulating CD8 cells and anti-PD-1 response in melanoma. Study-level information: Nivolumab was given intravenously at 3 mg/kg every 2 weeks. Response groups: complete/partial responders versus stable/progressive non-responders. Whole-study findings and limits: A small cohort with few responders supplied the baseline and M1 comparisons. Under 7.5% of TRB clonotypes were shared between subsets at M1.

Using roughly 15 ng of total RNA, TCR libraries were made with the QIAseq Immune Repertoire TCR panel. TCRdb ran MiXCR on the reads and lists one entry per CDR3 protein. The data contain about 660 distinct CDR3 sequences, 6.5% to 9% of them singletons. CDR3 size: 14 residues. From germline, CDR1 is SGHTA and CDR2 FQGNSA. Trimming left V 1 base short and J 0 bases short, with 3 bases between. By sample fraction, this clonotype is large. Antigen: not known. Live CD3+CD8+TCRalphabeta+ cells were sorted into four subsets by PD-1 and/or TIGIT. The chain joins TRBV7-2 to TRBJ2-2; no clear D gene. The sequence derives from a human donor with melanoma. This specimen was CD8+ T cells from PBMCs, taken at baseline or after one month of anti-PD-1 therapy (not recorded which). CDR3 residues: CASSLDPNTGELFF. CDR3 nucleotide sequence: TGTGCCAGCAGCTTAGACCCGAACACCGGGGAGCTGTTTTTT.